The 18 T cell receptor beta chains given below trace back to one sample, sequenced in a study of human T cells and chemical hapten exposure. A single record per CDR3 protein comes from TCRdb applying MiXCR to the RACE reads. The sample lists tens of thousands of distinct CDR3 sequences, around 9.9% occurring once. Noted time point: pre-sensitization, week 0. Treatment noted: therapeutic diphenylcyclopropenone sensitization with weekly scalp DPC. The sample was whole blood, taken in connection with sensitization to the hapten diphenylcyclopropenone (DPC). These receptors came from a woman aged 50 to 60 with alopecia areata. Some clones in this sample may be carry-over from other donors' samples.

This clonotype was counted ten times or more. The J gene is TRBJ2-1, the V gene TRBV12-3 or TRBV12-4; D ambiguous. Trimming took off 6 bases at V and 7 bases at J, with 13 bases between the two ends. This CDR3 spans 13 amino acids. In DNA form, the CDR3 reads TGTGCCAGCAGCCTTCACGGCCGAAATGAGCAGTTCTTC. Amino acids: CASSLHGRNEQFF.

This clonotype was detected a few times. The chain's CDR3 is CASRSEGVKDIQYF. The DNA of the CDR3 is TGCGCCAGCCGTTCAGAAGGCGTTAAGGACATTCAGTACTTC. The chain is built from TRBV5-1 and TRBJ2-4; no reliable D call. V shed 7 bases and J shed 8 bases, with 19 bases lying between them. This CDR3 is built from 14 residues. Germline V gene lookup returns CDR1 SGHRS and CDR2 YFSETQ.

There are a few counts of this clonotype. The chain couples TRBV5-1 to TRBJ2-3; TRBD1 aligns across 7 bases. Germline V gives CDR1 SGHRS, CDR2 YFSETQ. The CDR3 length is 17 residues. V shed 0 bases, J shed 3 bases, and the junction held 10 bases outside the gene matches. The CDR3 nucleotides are TGCGCCAGCAGCTTGGAAGGACTCCCAGGGGGAACAGATACGCAGTATTTT. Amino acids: CASSLEGLPGGTDTQYF.

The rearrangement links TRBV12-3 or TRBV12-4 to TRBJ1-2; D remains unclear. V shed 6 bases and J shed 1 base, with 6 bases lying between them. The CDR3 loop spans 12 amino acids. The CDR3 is CASSSLNYGYTF. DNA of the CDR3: TGTGCCAGCAGCAGTCTTAACTATGGCTACACCTTC.

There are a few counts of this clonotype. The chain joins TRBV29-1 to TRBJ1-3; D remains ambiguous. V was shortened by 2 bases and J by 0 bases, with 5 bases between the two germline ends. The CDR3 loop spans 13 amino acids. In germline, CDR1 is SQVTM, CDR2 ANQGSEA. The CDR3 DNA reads TGCAGCGTTGAACCAGTCTCTGGAAACACCATATATTTT. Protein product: CSVEPVSGNTIYF.

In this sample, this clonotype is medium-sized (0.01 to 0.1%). CDR3 coding DNA: TGTGCCACCCGAGCGGGAGAGGGCAATGAGCAGTTCTTC. Amino acid sequence: CATRAGEGNEQFF. The gene calls are TRBV24-1 and TRBJ2-1, with 8 bases matching TRBD2. The CDR3 length is 13 residues. CDR1 and CDR2 (germline): KGHDR, SFDVKD. Trimming cost V 9 bases and J 6 bases; bases outside gene matches: 6.

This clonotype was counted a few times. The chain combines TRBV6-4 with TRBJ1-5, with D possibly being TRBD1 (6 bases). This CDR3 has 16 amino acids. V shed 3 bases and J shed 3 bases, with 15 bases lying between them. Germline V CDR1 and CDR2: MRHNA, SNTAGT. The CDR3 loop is CASSESPGASNQPQHF. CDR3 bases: TGTGCCAGCAGTGAGTCCCCGGGGGCTTCCAATCAGCCCCAGCATTTT.

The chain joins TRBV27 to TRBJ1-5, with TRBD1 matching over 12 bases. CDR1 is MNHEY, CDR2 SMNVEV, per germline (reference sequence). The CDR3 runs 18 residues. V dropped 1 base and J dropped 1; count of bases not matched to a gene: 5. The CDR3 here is CASSLWGTGGTSNQPQHF. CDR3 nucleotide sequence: TGTGCCAGCAGTTTATGGGGGACAGGGGGCACGAGCAATCAGCCCCAGCATTTT.

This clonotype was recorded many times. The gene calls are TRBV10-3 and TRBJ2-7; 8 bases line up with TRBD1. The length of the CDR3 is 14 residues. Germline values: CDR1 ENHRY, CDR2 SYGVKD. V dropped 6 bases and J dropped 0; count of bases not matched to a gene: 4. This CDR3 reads CAIRRTGSSYEQYF. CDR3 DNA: TGTGCCATCAGGCGGACAGGGAGCTCCTACGAGCAGTACTTC.

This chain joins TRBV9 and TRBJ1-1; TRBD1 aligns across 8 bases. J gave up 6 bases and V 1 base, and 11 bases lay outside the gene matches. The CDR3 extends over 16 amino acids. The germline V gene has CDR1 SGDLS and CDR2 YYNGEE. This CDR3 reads CASSVSDRGLEAEAFF. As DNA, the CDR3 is TGTGCCAGCAGCGTAAGTGACAGGGGTCTCGAGGCTGAAGCTTTCTTT.

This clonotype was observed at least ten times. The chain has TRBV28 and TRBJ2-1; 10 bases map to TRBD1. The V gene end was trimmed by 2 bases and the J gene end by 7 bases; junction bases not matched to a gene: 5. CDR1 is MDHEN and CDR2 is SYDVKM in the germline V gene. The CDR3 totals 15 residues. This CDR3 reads CASSLRGQGRNEQFF. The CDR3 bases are TGTGCCAGCAGTTTAAGGGGACAGGGGCGTAATGAGCAGTTCTTC.

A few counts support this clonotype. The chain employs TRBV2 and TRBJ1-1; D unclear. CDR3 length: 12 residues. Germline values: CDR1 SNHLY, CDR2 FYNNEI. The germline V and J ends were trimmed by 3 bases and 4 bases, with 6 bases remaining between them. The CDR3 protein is CASSERGTEAFF. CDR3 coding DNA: TGTGCCAGCAGTGAGCGGGGCACTGAAGCTTTCTTT.

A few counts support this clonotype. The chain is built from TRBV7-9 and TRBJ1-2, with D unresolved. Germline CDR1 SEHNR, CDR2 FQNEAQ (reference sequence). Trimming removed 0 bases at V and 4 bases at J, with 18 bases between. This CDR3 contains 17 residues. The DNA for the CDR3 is TGTGCCAGCAGCTTAGCGCCAAGTTCCAGGACCGTCTATGGCTACACCTTC. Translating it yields CASSLAPSSRTVYGYTF. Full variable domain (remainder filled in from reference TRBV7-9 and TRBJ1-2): DTGVSQNPRHKITKRGQNVTFRCDPISEHNRLYWYRQTLGQGPEFLTYFQNEAQLEKSRLLSDRFSAERPKGSFSTLEIQRTEQGDSAMYLCASSLAPSSRTVYGYTFGSGTRLTVV.

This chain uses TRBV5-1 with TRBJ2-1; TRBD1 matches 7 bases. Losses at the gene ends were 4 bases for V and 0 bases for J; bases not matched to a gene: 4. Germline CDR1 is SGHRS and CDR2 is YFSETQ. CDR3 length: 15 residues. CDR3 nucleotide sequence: TGCGCCAGCAGCCTGGGACAGAGCTCCTACAATGAGCAGTTCTTC. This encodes CASSLGQSSYNEQFF.

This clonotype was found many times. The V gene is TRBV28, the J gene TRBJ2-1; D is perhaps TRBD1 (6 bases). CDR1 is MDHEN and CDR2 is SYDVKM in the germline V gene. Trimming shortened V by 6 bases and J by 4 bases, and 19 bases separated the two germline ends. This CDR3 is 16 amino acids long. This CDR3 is CASRIGAGGKYNEQFF. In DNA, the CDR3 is TGTGCCAGCAGGATCGGGGCTGGGGGCAAATACAATGAGCAGTTCTTC.

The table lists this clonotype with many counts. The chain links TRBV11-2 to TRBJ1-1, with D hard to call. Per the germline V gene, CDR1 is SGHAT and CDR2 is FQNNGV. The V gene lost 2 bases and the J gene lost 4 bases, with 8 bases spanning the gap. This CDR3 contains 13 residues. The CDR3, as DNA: TGTGCCAGCAGCTTATTAGGCGCCACTGAAGCTTTCTTT. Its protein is CASSLLGATEAFF.

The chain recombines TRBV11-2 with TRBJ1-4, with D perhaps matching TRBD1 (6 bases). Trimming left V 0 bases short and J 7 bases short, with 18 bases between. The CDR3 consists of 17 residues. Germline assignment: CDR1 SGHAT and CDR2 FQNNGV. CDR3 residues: CASSLETIGGRSEKLFF. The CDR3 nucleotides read TGTGCCAGCAGCTTAGAGACTATCGGGGGGCGATCTGAAAAACTGTTTTTT.

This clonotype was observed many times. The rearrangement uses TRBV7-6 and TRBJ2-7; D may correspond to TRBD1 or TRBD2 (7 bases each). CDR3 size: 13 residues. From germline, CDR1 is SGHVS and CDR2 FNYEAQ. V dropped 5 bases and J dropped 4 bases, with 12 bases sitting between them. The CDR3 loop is CASSPRGGYEQYF. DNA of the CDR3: TGTGCCAGCAGCCCCAGGGGGGGGTACGAGCAGTACTTC.